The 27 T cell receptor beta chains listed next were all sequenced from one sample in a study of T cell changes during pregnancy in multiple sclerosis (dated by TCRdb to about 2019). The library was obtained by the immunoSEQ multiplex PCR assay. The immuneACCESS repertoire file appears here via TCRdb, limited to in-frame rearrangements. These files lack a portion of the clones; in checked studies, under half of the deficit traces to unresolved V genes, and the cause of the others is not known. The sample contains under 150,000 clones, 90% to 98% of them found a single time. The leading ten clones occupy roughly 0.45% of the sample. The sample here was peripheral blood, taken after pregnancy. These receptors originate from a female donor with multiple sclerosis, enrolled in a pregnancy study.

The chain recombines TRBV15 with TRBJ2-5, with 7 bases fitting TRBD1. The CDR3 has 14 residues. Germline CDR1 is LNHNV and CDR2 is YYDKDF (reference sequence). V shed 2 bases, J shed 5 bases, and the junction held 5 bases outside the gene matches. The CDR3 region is CATSRKGAGETQYF. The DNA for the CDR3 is TGTGCCACCAGCAGAAAGGGGGCCGGTGAGACCCAGTACTTC.

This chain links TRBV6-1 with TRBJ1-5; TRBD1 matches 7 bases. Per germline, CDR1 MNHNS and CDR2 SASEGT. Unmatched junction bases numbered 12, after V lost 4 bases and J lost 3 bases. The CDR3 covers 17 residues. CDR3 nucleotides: TGTGCCAGCAGTGGGAGACAGGGACGGCAAAACAATCAGCCCCAGCATTTT. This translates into CASSGRQGRQNNQPQHF.

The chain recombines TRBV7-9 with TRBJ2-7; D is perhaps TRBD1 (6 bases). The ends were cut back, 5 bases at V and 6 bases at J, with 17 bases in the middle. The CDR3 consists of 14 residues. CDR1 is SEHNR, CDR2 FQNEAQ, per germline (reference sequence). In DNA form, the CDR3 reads TGTGCCAGCAGCGAACGAAACACAGGGTCCGAGCAGTACTTC. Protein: CASSERNTGSEQYF.

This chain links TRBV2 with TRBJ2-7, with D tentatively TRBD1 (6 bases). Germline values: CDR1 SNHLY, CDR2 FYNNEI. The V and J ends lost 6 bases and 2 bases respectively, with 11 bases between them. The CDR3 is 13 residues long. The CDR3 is CASRGQSTYEQYF. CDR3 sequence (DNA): TGTGCCAGCAGAGGACAGTCCACCTACGAGCAGTACTTC.

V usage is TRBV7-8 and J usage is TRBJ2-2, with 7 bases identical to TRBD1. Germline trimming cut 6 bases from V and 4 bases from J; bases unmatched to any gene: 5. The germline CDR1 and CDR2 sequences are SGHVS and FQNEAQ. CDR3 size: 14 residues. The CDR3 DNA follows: TGTGCCAGCAGAGCACAGGGGTTCACCGGGGAGCTGTTTTTT. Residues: CASRAQGFTGELFF.

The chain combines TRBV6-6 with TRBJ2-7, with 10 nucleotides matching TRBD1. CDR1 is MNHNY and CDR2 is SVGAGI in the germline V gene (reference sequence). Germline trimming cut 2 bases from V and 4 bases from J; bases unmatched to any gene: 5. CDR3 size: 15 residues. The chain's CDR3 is CASSYPGTGAYEQYF. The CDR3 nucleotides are TGTGCCAGCAGTTACCCGGGGACAGGGGCTTACGAGCAGTACTTC.

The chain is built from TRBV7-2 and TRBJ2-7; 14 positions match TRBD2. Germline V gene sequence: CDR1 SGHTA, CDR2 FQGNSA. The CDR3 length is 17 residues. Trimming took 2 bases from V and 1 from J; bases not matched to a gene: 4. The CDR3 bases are TGTGCCAGCAGCTTAACGGGACTAGCGGGAGCGTCCTACGAGCAGTACTTC. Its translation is CASSLTGLAGASYEQYF.

The CDR3 sequence is CASSLGAAGAQETQYF. DNA of the CDR3: TGTGCCAGCAGCTTGGGAGCGGCAGGGGCACAAGAGACCCAGTACTTC. This chain uses TRBV5-8 with TRBJ2-5, with D possibly matching TRBD1 (6 bases). The CDR3 has 16 amino acids. Trimming stripped 0 bases from V and 2 bases from J, with 14 bases between. From germline, CDR1 is SGHTS and CDR2 YDEGEE.

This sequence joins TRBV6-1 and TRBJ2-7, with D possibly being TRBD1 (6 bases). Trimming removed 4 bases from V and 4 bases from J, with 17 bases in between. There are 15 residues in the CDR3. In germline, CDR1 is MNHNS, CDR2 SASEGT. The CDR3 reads CASSASPGHLYEQYF. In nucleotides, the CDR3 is TGTGCCAGCAGTGCGTCACCGGGACACCTTTACGAGCAGTACTTC.

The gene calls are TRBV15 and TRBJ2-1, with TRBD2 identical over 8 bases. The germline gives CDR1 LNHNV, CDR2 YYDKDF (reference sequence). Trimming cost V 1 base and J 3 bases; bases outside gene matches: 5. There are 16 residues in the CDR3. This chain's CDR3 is CATSRGREGLYNEQFF. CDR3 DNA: TGTGCCACCAGCAGAGGCCGGGAGGGCCTCTACAATGAGCAGTTCTTC.

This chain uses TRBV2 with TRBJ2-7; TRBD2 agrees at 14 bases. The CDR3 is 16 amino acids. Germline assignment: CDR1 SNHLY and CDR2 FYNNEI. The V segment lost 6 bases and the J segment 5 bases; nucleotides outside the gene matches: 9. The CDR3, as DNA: TGTGCCAGCAGCGCTAGACTAGCGGGAGGGCCCCACGAGCAGTACTTC. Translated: CASSARLAGGPHEQYF.

The CDR3 here is CASSPPGQVRNQPQHF. DNA of the CDR3: TGTGCCAGTAGTCCGCCGGGACAGGTCCGCAATCAGCCCCAGCATTTT. This chain joins TRBV19 and TRBJ1-5; 8 positions match TRBD1. V was clipped by 5 bases and J by 2 bases; unmatched bases: 8. The germline V gene has CDR1 LNHDA and CDR2 SQIVND (reference sequence). The CDR3 extends over 16 amino acids.

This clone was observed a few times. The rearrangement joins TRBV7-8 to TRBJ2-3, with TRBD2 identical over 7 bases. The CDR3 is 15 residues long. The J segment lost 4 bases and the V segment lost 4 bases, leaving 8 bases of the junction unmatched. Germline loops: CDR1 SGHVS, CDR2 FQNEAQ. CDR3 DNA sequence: TGTGCCAGCAGCTCCTGGACTAGAATGGCAGATACGCAGTATTTT. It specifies CASSSWTRMADTQYF.

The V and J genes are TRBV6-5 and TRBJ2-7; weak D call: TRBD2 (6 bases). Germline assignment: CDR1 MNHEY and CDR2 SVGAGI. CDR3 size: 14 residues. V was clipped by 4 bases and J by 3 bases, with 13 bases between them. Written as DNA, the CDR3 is TGTGCCAGCAGTTCATCCGGGACTCTCTACGAGCAGTACTTC. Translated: CASSSSGTLYEQYF.

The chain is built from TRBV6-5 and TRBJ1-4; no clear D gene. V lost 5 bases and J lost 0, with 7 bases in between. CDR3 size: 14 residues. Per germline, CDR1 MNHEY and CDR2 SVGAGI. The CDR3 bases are TGTGCCAGCAGTCCGAGCGCAACTAATGAAAAACTGTTTTTT. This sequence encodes CASSPSATNEKLFF.

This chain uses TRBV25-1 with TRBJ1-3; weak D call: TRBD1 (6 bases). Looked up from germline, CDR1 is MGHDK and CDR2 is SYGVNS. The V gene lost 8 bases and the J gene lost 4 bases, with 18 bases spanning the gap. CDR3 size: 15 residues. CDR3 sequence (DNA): TGTGCCAGCTCGCCAGGGGAGGGAGCAGGAAACACCATATATTTT. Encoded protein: CASSPGEGAGNTIYF.

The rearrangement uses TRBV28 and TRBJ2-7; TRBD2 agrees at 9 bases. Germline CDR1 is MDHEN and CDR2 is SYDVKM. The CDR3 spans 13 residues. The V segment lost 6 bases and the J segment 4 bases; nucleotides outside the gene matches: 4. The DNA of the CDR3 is TGTGCCAGCAGGTTAGCGGGAGAATACGAGCAGTACTTC. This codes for CASRLAGEYEQYF.

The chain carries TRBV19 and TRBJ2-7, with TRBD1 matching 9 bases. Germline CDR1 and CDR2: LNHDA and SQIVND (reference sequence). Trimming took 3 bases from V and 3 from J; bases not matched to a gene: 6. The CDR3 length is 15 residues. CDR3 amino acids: CASSIRRQGGYEQYF. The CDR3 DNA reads TGTGCCAGTAGTATCCGGCGACAGGGGGGCTACGAGCAGTACTTC.

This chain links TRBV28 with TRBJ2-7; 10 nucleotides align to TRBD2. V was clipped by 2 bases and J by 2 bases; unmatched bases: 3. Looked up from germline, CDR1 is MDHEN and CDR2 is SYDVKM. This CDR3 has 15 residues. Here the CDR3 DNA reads TGTGCCAGCAGTTTACGGCTAGCGGGAGCCTACGAGCAGTACTTC. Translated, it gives CASSLRLAGAYEQYF.

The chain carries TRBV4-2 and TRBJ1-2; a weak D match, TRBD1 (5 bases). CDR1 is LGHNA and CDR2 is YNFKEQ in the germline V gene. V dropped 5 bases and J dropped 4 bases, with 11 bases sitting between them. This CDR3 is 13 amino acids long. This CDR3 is CASSGAVGYGYTF. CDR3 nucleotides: TGTGCCAGCAGCGGGGCGGTCGGCTATGGCTACACCTTC.

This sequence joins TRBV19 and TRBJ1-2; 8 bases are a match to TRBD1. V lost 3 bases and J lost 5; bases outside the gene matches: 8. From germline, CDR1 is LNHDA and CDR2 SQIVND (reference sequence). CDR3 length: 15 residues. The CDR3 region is CASSISADRGYGYTF. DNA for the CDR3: TGTGCCAGTAGTATCTCAGCCGACAGGGGATATGGCTACACCTTC.

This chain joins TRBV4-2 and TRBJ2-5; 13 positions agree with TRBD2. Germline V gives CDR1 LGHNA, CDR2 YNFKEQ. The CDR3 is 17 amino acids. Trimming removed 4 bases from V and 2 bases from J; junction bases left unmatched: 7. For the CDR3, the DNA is TGTGCCAGCAGCCGAGGGACTAGCGGGACGGAACAAGAGACCCAGTACTTC. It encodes CASSRGTSGTEQETQYF.

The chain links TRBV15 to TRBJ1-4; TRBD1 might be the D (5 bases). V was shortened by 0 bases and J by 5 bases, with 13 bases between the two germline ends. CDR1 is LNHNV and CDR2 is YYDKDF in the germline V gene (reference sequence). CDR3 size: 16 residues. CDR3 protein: CATSRDPGLLNEKLFF. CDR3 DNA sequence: TGTGCCACCAGCAGAGATCCGGGACTCCTCAATGAAAAACTGTTTTTT.

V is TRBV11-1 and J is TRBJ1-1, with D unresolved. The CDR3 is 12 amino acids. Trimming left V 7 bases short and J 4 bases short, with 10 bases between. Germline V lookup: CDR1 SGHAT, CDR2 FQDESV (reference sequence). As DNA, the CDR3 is TGTGCCAGCACCCCAGGCAGCACTGAAGCTTTCTTT. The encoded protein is CASTPGSTEAFF.

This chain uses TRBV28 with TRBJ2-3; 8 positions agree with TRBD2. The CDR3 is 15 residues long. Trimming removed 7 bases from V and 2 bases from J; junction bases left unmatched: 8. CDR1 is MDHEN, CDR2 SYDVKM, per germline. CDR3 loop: CASTLSGTSTDTQYF. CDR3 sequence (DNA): TGTGCCAGCACCCTTAGCGGGACCTCCACAGATACGCAGTATTTT. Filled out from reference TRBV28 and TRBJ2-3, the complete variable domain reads DVKVTQSSRYLVKRTGEKVFLECVQDMDHENMFWYRQDPGLGLRLIYFSYDVKMKEKGDIPEGYSVSREKKERFSLILESASTNQTSMYLCASTLSGTSTDTQYFGPGTRLTVL.

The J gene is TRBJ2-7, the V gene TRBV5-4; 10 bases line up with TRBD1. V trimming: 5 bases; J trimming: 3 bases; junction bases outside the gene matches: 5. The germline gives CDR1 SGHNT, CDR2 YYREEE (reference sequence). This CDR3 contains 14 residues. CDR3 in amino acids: CASSPGQGFYEQYF. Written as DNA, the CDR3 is TGTGCCAGCAGTCCGGGACAGGGGTTCTACGAGCAGTACTTC.

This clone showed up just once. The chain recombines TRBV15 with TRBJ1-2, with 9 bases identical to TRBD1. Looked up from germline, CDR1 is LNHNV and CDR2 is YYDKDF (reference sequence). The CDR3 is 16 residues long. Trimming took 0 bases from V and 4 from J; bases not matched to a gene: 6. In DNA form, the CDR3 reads TGTGCCACCAGCAGAGAGCGGCTACAGGGGGCCTATGGCTACACCTTC. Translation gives CATSRERLQGAYGYTF.